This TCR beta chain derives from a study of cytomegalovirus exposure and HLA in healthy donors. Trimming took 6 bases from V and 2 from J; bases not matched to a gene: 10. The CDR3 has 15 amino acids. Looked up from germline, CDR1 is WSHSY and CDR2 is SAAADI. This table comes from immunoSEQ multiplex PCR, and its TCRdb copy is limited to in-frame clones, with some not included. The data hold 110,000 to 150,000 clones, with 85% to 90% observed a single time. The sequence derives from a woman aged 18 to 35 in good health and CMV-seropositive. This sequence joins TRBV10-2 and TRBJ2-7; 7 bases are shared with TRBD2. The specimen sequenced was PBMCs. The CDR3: CASSLGEGGPYEQYF. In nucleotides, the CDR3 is TGCGCCAGCAGCCTCGGGGAGGGCGGCCCCTACGAGCAGTACTTC.